This TCR beta chain was recorded in a study of T cell repertoires in cytomegalovirus infection. At the level of the study: An indication of both CMV infection and matching HLA type came from public TCR beta signatures.

Findings of the study overall: The cumulative frequency of public TCR beta families identified carriers of CMV plus the relevant HLA.

Ten or more counts support this clonotype. Its antigen is unknown. TCRdb used MiXCR to reprocess the reads, holding one entry per CDR3 protein. Here the sample spans about 200,000 distinct CDR3 sequences, roughly 9.8% being singletons. V was clipped by 7 bases and J by 6 bases; unmatched bases: 6. This CDR3 has 13 amino acids. Germline CDR1 MGHDK, CDR2 SYGVNS. Sequenced sample: PBMCs. The origin of this receptor is a human donor in good health (CMV status not recorded). Some clones in this sample may be carry-over from other donors' samples. This chain joins TRBV25-1 and TRBJ2-7; 10 bases map to TRBD1. The CDR3 bases are TGTGCCAGCACGACAGGGGGCAGATTCGAGCAGTACTTC. Translation gives CASTTGGRFEQYF.